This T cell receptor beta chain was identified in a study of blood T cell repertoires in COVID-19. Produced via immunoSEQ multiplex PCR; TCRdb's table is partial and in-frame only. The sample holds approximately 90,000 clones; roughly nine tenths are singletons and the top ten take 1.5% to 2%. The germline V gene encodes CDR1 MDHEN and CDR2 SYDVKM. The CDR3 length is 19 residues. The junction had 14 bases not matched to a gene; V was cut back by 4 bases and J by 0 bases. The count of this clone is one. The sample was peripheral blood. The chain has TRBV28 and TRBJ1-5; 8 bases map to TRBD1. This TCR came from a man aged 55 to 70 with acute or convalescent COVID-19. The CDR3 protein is CASSSTGGRGVYSNQPQHF. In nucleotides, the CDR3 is TGTGCCAGCAGTTCAACAGGGGGAAGAGGGGTTTATAGCAATCAGCCCCAGCATTTT.